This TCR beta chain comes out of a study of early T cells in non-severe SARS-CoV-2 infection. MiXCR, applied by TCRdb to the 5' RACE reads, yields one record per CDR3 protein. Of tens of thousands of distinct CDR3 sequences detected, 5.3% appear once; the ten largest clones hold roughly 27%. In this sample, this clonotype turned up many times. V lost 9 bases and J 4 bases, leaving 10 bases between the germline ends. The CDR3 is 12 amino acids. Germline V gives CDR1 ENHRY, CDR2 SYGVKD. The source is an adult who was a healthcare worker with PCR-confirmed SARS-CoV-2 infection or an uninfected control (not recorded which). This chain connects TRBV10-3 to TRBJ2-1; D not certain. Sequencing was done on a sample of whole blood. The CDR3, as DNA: TGTGCCATGGGGAAGTCATACAATGAGCAGTTCTTC. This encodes CAMGKSYNEQFF.